The 13 T cell receptor beta chains presented below share a single source sample, sequenced in a study of blood T cell repertoires in COVID-19. Assay: immunoSEQ multiplex PCR; the TCRdb copy retains only in-frame clones and omits some. The table includes about 40,000 clones, around 87% detected once. The source material was peripheral blood. All receptors derive from a woman of 80 years or more with active COVID-19.

V usage is TRBV3-1 (or the pseudogene TRBV3-2) and J usage is TRBJ1-4; D ambiguous. The length of the CDR3 is 12 residues. Germline lookup yields CDR1 LGHDT and CDR2 YNNKEL (reference sequence). Trimming took 1 base from V and 8 from J, leaving 5 bases between them. CDR3 coding DNA: TGTGCCAGCAGCCAAGTGCGGGAAAAACTGTTTTTT. The encoded protein is CASSQVREKLFF.

The chain couples TRBV5-6 to TRBJ1-2, with D perhaps TRBD1 (6 bases). Germline V gene sequence: CDR1 SGHDT, CDR2 YYEEEE. The CDR3 is 15 residues long. V lost 3 bases, J lost 3 bases, and 15 bases lay in between. Here the CDR3 DNA reads TGTGCCAGCAGCTCCCTAGGGGGACCGGACTATGGCTACACCTTC. As protein: CASSSLGGPDYGYTF.

This clone has just one count. The chain couples TRBV3-1 (or the pseudogene TRBV3-2) to TRBJ2-7, with D perhaps TRBD2 (6 bases). The V end was cut by 3 bases, the J end by 4 bases, with 10 bases between. Germline loops: CDR1 LGHDT, CDR2 YNNKEL (reference sequence). This CDR3 is 13 amino acids long. The CDR3 loop is CASSQGLIYEQYF. The CDR3 DNA reads as TGTGCCAGCAGCCAGGGACTCATATACGAGCAGTACTTC.

The rearrangement joins TRBV28 to TRBJ2-3; tentatively, D is TRBD1 (6 bases). This CDR3 comprises 17 residues. Germline loops: CDR1 MDHEN, CDR2 SYDVKM. The chain's CDR3 is CPQKPGTHRAWRDTQYF. CDR3 in DNA: TGTCCTCAAAAGCCCGGAACACACAGGGCTTGGAGAGATACGCAGTATTTT.

Only one count was recorded for this clone. The V call is TRBV2, the J call TRBJ1-5; 8 bases are a match to TRBD1. Trimming took 4 bases from V and 3 from J; bases not matched to a gene: 5. The V gene's germline CDR1 is SNHLY and CDR2 FYNNEI. The CDR3 runs to 15 residues. CDR3 residues: CASSAGQGANQPQHF. The CDR3 nucleotides are TGTGCCAGCAGTGCAGGCCAGGGGGCCAATCAGCCCCAGCATTTT. Full variable domain (missing parts from reference TRBV2 and TRBJ1-5): EPEVTQTPSHQVTQMGQEVILRCVPISNHLYFYWYRQILGQKVEFLVSFYNNEISEKSEIFDDQFSVERPDGSNFTLKIRSTKLEDSAMYFCASSAGQGANQPQHFGDGTRLSIL.

This clone was counted a few times. The chain recombines TRBV28 with TRBJ1-2; no clear D. The CDR3 sequence is 11 residues long. Trimming left V 5 bases short and J 4 bases short, with 5 bases between. The germline V gene encodes CDR1 MDHEN and CDR2 SYDVKM. CDR3 in amino acids: CASSGVYGYTF. CDR3 coding DNA: TGTGCCAGCAGTGGAGTCTATGGCTACACCTTC.

The genes are TRBV5-1 and TRBJ1-1; 8 bases line up with TRBD1. Looked up from germline, CDR1 is SGHRS and CDR2 is YFSETQ. The CDR3 runs 15 residues. Trimming removed 4 bases from V and 6 bases from J; junction bases left unmatched: 11. The CDR3, as DNA: TGCGCCAGCAGCCCGACGACAGGGGTAATCGCTGAAGCTTTCTTT. Translation: CASSPTTGVIAEAFF.

CDR3 protein: CASSPPSTASYEQYF. The CDR3 DNA sequence: TGTGCCAGCTCACCACCGTCGACAGCTTCTTACGAGCAGTACTTC. The chain joins TRBV18 to TRBJ2-7, with TRBD1 as a possible D gene (5 bases). CDR3 size: 15 residues. Trimming cost V 0 bases and J 4 bases, with 13 bases left between them. Germline loops: CDR1 KGHSH, CDR2 LQKENI.

The chain links TRBV4-2 to TRBJ1-2, with 10 bases matching TRBD1. V lost 3 bases and J lost 0; bases outside the gene matches: 4. This CDR3 is 16 amino acids long. The germline V gene encodes CDR1 LGHNA and CDR2 YNFKEQ. This CDR3 is CASSHLDRGANYGYTF. The CDR3 region has the DNA TGTGCCAGCAGCCACCTGGACAGGGGGGCTAACTATGGCTACACCTTC.

This rearrangement joins TRBV30 to TRBJ1-5; TRBD1 is a possible D gene (5 bases). The CDR3 is 14 amino acids. V lost 3 bases and J lost 7, with 16 bases in between. CDR1 is GTSNPN, CDR2 SVGIG, per germline (reference sequence). CDR3 coding DNA: TGTGCCTGGAGCAGAGGAGGGGAATTCCAGCCCCAGCATTTT. Translating it yields CAWSRGGEFQPQHF.

This clone was detected once. The chain recombines TRBV5-8 with TRBJ1-1, with a weak D call TRBD1 (6 bases). The CDR3 sequence is 14 residues long. The germline V gene has CDR1 SGHTS and CDR2 YDEGEE. With 1 base removed from V and 4 bases from J, the gap between germline ends came to 11 bases. The CDR3 DNA follows: TGTGCCAGCAGCTTGTCAGGGGTCGTCACTGAAGCTTTCTTT. It yields the protein CASSLSGVVTEAFF.

V usage is TRBV19 and J usage is TRBJ1-1, with TRBD1 identical over 11 bases. Germline trimming cut 2 bases from V and 5 bases from J; bases unmatched to any gene: 13. Germline V gene sequence: CDR1 LNHDA, CDR2 SQIVND (reference sequence). The CDR3 consists of 18 residues. The CDR3 DNA reads TGTGCCAGTAGTATATTGGCGTCGGGGACAGGGGGTAGGACTGAAGCTTTCTTT. Translating gives CASSILASGTGGRTEAFF.

This chain links TRBV6-2 or TRBV6-3 with TRBJ2-3, with TRBD2 identical over 8 bases. Germline values: CDR1 MNHEY, CDR2 SVGEGT. This CDR3 spans 16 amino acids. The junction had 10 bases not matched to a gene; V was cut back by 5 bases and J by 3 bases. Written as DNA, the CDR3 is TGTGCCAGCAGTCTTCCCCTCGGGACTAGTACAGATACGCAGTATTTT. Amino acids: CASSLPLGTSTDTQYF.